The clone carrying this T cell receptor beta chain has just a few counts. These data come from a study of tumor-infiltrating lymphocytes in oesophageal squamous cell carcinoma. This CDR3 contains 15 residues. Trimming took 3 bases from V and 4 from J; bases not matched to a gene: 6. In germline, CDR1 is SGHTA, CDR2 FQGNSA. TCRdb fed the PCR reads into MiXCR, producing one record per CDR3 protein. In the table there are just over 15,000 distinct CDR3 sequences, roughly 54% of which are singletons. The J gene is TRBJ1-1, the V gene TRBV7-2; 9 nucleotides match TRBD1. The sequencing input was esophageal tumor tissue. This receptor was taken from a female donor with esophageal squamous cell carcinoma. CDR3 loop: CASSFSGQGGTEAFF. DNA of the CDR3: TGTGCCAGCAGCTTCTCGGGACAGGGAGGCACTGAAGCTTTCTTT.